The 15 T cell receptor beta chains below all came from one sample that was sequenced in a study of T cell changes during pregnancy in multiple sclerosis. The protocol was immunoSEQ multiplex PCR, while the TCRdb copy is restricted to in-frame clones and leaves out a portion. The table includes 85,000 to 90,000 clones, 94% detected once. The source was peripheral blood, collected after pregnancy. The receptors were gathered from a female donor in good health, enrolled as a control in a pregnancy study.

DNA for the CDR3: TGTGCCAGCAGTCGGGACAGTGCTAATGAAAAACTGTTTTTT. Translated, it gives CASSRDSANEKLFF. This chain uses TRBV2 with TRBJ1-4; 7 bases are shared with TRBD1. The germline gives CDR1 SNHLY, CDR2 FYNNEI. The CDR3 contains 14 residues. After removal of 5 bases from V and 3 bases from J, the junction contained 3 bases not matched to a gene.

The V call is TRBV11-1, the J call TRBJ2-7; 9 nucleotides line up with TRBD1. The length of the CDR3 is 15 residues. J was trimmed by 3 bases and V by 5 bases; bases with no gene match: 8. Germline CDR1 and CDR2: SGHAT and FQDESV (reference sequence). CDR3 loop: CASSPRTGAFYEQYF. Written as DNA, the CDR3 is TGTGCCAGCAGCCCCCGGACAGGGGCGTTCTACGAGCAGTACTTC.

J is TRBJ1-1 and V is TRBV7-2; TRBD1 matches at 10 bases. Germline lookup yields CDR1 SGHTA and CDR2 FQGNSA. V lost 6 bases, J lost 1 base, and 5 bases stayed unmatched. The CDR3 has 15 residues. CDR3 nucleotide sequence: TGTGCCAGCAGGAGACAGGGGGCGGAGAACACTGAAGCTTTCTTT. Protein product: CASRRQGAENTEAFF.

This clone was seen a single time. The chain is built from TRBV29-1 and TRBJ2-6, with unresolved D. This CDR3 contains 15 residues. Germline values: CDR1 SQVTM, CDR2 ANQGSEA. Trimming removed 2 bases at V and 1 base at J, with 9 bases between. The CDR3 spells CSVESRGSGANVLTF. CDR3 DNA sequence: TGCAGCGTTGAATCACGAGGTTCTGGGGCCAACGTCCTGACTTTC.

This rearrangement joins TRBV15 to TRBJ2-2; 8 positions match TRBD2. CDR3 size: 20 residues. V lost 0 bases to trimming and J lost 0 bases; unmatched junction nucleotides: 12. The germline V gene has CDR1 LNHNV and CDR2 YYDKDF (reference sequence). Here the CDR3 reads CATSRDDPSGWFANTGELFF. DNA of the CDR3: TGTGCCACCAGCAGAGATGATCCTAGCGGGTGGTTCGCGAACACCGGGGAGCTGTTTTTT.

This clone has just a few counts. The genes are TRBV6-4 and TRBJ1-5; tentative D call: TRBD1 (6 bases). From germline, CDR1 is MRHNA and CDR2 SNTAGT. V lost 3 bases to trimming and J lost 4 bases, with 10 bases between them. The CDR3 spans 14 residues. CDR3 amino acids: CASSEEGENQPQHF. CDR3 DNA sequence: TGTGCCAGCAGTGAAGAGGGGGAGAATCAGCCCCAGCATTTT.

The chain carries TRBV18 and TRBJ2-7, with 7 positions matching TRBD1. Germline CDR1 KGHSH, CDR2 LQKENI. This CDR3 has 13 amino acids. After removal of 2 bases from V and 7 bases from J, the junction contained 5 bases not matched to a gene. The chain's CDR3 is CASSPGTALEQYF. The CDR3 nucleotides read TGTGCCAGCTCACCAGGGACAGCCTTAGAGCAGTACTTC.

The J gene is TRBJ2-3, the V gene TRBV12-5; D is possibly TRBD1 (5 bases). The CDR3 is made up of 15 amino acids. Trimming removed 3 bases at V and 2 bases at J, with 12 bases between. The germline CDR1 and CDR2 sequences are LGHNT and FRNRAP. CDR3 region: CASGLGDSFTDTQYF. The DNA for the CDR3 is TGTGCTAGTGGTTTAGGAGACAGCTTCACAGATACGCAGTATTTT.

CDR3 nucleotides: TGCGCCAGCAGCACCGGGACTAGCGGGAGTTATGGAGAGACCCAGTACTTC. As protein: CASSTGTSGSYGETQYF. The rearrangement joins TRBV5-1 to TRBJ2-5; 14 bases align to TRBD2. Trimming removed 4 bases from V and 4 bases from J; junction bases left unmatched: 9. In germline, CDR1 is SGHRS, CDR2 YFSETQ. The CDR3 has 17 amino acids.

This chain uses TRBV5-1 with TRBJ1-4; the D gene is possibly TRBD1 (5 bases). Germline CDR1 is SGHRS and CDR2 is YFSETQ. Trimming shortened V by 2 bases and J by 7 bases, and 15 bases separated the two germline ends. This CDR3 is 15 amino acids long. The CDR3 sequence: CASSFKDTEGEKLFF. CDR3 DNA sequence: TGCGCCAGCAGCTTTAAGGACACAGAAGGTGAAAAACTGTTTTTT. The variable domain in full, with the rest retrieved from reference TRBV5-1 and TRBJ1-4, is KAGVTQTPRYLIKTRGQQVTLSCSPISGHRSVSWYQQTPGQGLQFLFEYFSETQRNKGNFPGRFSGRQFSNSRSEMNVSTLELGDSALYLCASSFKDTEGEKLFFGSGTQLSVL.

V gene TRBV5-1 combines with J gene TRBJ2-5; 9 positions match TRBD1. This CDR3 region has 16 residues. J lost 4 bases, V lost 0 bases, and 7 bases had no gene match. Germline V CDR1 and CDR2: SGHRS, YFSETQ. The CDR3: CASSLVPTGGGETQYF. DNA for the CDR3: TGCGCCAGCAGCTTGGTACCTACAGGGGGCGGAGAGACCCAGTACTTC.

This chain uses TRBV5-4 with TRBJ2-1; D remains unclear. CDR1 and CDR2 from the germline V gene are SGHNT and YYREEE (reference sequence). Trimming stripped 5 bases from V and 6 bases from J, with 15 bases between. The CDR3 loop spans 14 amino acids. The DNA for the CDR3 is TGTGCCAGCAGGGTGGATACAGCCGGCAATGAGCAGTTCTTC. Its protein product is CASRVDTAGNEQFF.

The chain joins TRBV2 to TRBJ2-7; TRBD2 agrees at 11 bases. The CDR3 spans 13 residues. Germline V CDR1 and CDR2: SNHLY, FYNNEI. V was pared by 5 bases and J by 6 bases, with 3 bases of the junction left unmatched. The CDR3 spells CASSSGTSGEQYF. CDR3 bases: TGTGCCAGCAGTTCCGGGACTAGCGGCGAGCAGTACTTC.

Concerning this clone: The junction departs from germline at one end; a sequencing error may be responsible. The chain is built from TRBV30 and TRBJ2-7; 8 bases agree with TRBD2. CDR1 GTSNPN and CDR2 SVGIG come from the germline V gene (reference sequence). CDR3 length: 11 amino acids. In nucleotides, the CDR3 is TGTGCCTGGAGTGCGAGCGGGAGCACTCACTTC. This encodes CAWSASGSTHF.

The chain recombines TRBV5-1 with TRBJ2-2, with 14 bases matching TRBD2. CDR1 and CDR2 from the germline V gene are SGHRS and YFSETQ. V lost 7 bases, J lost 7 bases, and 12 bases stayed unmatched. This CDR3 contains 17 residues. CDR3 bases: TGCGCCAGCTTTTCCGGGACTAGCGGGAGAGGTGGCGGGGAGCTGTTTTTT. This gives the protein CASFSGTSGRGGGELFF.